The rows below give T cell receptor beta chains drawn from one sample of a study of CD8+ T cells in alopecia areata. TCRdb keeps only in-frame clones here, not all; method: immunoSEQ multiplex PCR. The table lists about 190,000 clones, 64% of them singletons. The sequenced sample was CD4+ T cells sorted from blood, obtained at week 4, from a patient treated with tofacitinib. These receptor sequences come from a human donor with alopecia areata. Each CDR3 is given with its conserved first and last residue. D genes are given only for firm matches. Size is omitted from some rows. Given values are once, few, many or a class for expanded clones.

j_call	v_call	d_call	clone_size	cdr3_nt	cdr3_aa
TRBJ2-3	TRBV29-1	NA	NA	TGCAGCGTCCGACTTGACACAGATACGCAGTATTTT	CSVRLDTDTQYF
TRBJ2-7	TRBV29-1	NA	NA	TGCAGCGTTTCCGACTCATCCTACGAGCAGTACTTC	CSVSDSSYEQYF
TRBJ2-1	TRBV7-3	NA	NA	TGTGCCAGCAGCTTGGGGGGAACCTACAATGAGCAGTTCTTC	CASSLGGTYNEQFF
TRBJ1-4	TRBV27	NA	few	TGTGCCAGCAGTTTATCGGGGGGCCTCAGCGGGGAAAAACTGTTTTTT	CASSLSGGLSGEKLFF
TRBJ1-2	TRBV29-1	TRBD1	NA	TGCAGCGTGGGACAGGGGGTTGGTGGCTACACCTTC	CSVGQGVGGYTF
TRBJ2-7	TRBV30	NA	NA	TGTGCCTGGAGGCCCCCGGACCGCTACGAGCAGTACTTC	CAWRPPDRYEQYF
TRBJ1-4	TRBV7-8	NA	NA	TGTGCCAGCAGCTTCCGGGAGAGAGAAAAACTGTTTTTT	CASSFREREKLFF
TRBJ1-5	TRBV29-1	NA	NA	TGCAGCGTTATTTTTGGCGGCAATCAGCCCCAGCATTTT	CSVIFGGNQPQHF
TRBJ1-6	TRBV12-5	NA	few	TGTGCTAGTGGTTTGATGGCAGGGAGAGGTAATTCACCCCTCCACTTT	CASGLMAGRGNSPLHF
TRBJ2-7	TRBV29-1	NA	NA	TGCAGCGTTGGGGCAAACTCCTACGAGCAGTACTTC	CSVGANSYEQYF
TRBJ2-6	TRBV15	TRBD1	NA	TGTGCCACCAGCAGAGATCTTGGTGGGACAGGGGGCTTTGGGGCCAACGTCCTGACTTTC	CATSRDLGGTGGFGANVLTF
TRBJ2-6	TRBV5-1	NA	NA	TGCGCCAGCACCTTGGGGGGATCTGGGGCCAACGTCCTGACTTTC	CASTLGGSGANVLTF
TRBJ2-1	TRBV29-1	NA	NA	TGCAGCGTTGAGGGCCCGGGGGGCTTGAATGAGCAGTTCTTC	CSVEGPGGLNEQFF
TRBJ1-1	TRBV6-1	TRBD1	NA	TGTGCCAGCAGTTGGAGGGGCCTTCTGACAGGGAAAGCTTTCTTT	CASSWRGLLTGKAFF
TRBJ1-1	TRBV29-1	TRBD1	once	TGCAGCGCTTCGGGACAGAGGAACACTGAAGCTTTCTTT	CSASGQRNTEAFF
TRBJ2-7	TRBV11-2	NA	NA	TGTGCCAGCAGCTTTCGGGGTCCGTACGAGCAGTACTTC	CASSFRGPYEQYF
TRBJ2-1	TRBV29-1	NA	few	TGCAGCGTTGAGAGGTGGAATGAGCAGTTCTTC	CSVERWNEQFF
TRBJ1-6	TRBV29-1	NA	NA	TGCAGCGTTGGGACGGGGGGAAATTCACCCCTCCACTTT	CSVGTGGNSPLHF
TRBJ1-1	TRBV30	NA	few	TGTGCCTGGAGTGCCGAGGGGCAGGGGTACACTGAAGCTTTCTTT	CAWSAEGQGYTEAFF
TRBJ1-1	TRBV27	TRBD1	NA	TGTGCCAGCAGTGCAATAGGGACAGGACAACAAGCTTTCTTT	CASSAIGTGQQAFF
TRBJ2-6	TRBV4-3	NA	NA	TGCGCCAGCAGCCAAGTAAGCTCTGGGGCCAACGTCCTGACTTTC	CASSQVSSGANVLTF
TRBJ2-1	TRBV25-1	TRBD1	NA	TGTGCCAGCAGTCACAGGGGCTCCTACAATGAGCAGTTCTTC	CASSHRGSYNEQFF
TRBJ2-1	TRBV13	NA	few	TGTGCCAGCAGCCCCGGACCAGACAGCTCCTACAATGAGCAGTTCTTC	CASSPGPDSSYNEQFF
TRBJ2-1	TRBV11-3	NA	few	TGTGCCAGCAGCTTAGAGGCACAGGGCTACAATGAGCAGTTCTTC	CASSLEAQGYNEQFF
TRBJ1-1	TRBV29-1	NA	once	TGCAGCGTTAGGGAAGGGGCTGAAGCTTTCTTT	CSVREGAEAFF
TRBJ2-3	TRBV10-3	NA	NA	TGTGCCATCAGTGAGCCTAATAGGGGAGATACGCAGTATTTT	CAISEPNRGDTQYF
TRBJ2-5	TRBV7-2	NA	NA	TGTGCCAGCAGCGCCACTCGAGGATCGGAGACCCAGTACTTC	CASSATRGSETQYF
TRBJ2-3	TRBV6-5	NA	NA	TGTGCCAGCAGTGTTAGTCGTACAGATACGCAGTATTTT	CASSVSRTDTQYF
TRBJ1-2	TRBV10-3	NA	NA	TGTGCCATCAGTGAGTCGGGCACAGTCTATGGCTACACCTTC	CAISESGTVYGYTF
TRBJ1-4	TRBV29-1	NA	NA	TGCAGCGTTGGGGCAGGACTTAATGAAAAACTGTTTTTT	CSVGAGLNEKLFF
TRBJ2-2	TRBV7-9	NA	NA	TGTGCCAGCAGCTTAGACAGGGTCACCGGGGAGCTGTTTTTT	CASSLDRVTGELFF
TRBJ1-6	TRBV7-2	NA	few	TGTGCCAGCAGCTCCAACCGGCCAGGGAATAATTCACCCCTCCACTTT	CASSSNRPGNNSPLHF
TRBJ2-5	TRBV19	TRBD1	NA	TGTGCCAGTAGTACCAACCGACAGGGTGCGGAGACCCAGTACTTC	CASSTNRQGAETQYF
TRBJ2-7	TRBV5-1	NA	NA	TGCGCCAGCAGCATAGGACAGCGATCCTACGAGCAGTACTTC	CASSIGQRSYEQYF
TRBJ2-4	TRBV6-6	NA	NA	TGTGCCAGCAGCCCGAAAAACATTCAGTACTTC	CASSPKNIQYF
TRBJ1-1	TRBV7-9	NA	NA	TGTGCCAGCAGCCAAATGGGGGCTGAAGCTTTCTTT	CASSQMGAEAFF
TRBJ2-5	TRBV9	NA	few	TGTGCCAGCAGCGTAGGCCCCAGACTGGAGACCCAGTACTTC	CASSVGPRLETQYF
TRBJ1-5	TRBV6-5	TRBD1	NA	TGTGCCAGCAGTTCGCCGGGACAGGGGAATCAGCCCCAGCATTTT	CASSSPGQGNQPQHF
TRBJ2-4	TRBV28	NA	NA	TGTGCCAGCAGTAATGATTTCAAAAACATTCAGTACTTC	CASSNDFKNIQYF
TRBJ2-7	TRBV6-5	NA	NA	TGTGCCAGCGAAAAGACAAGCTCCTACGAGCAGTACTTC	CASEKTSSYEQYF
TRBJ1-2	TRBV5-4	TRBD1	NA	TGTGCCAGCAGCCTAGACAGGGGCCAGGGAGGCTACACCTTC	CASSLDRGQGGYTF
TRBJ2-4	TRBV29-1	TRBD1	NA	TGCAGCGTAGGACAGGGTCGGAACATTCAGTACTTC	CSVGQGRNIQYF
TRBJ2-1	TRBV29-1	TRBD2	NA	TGCAGCGTTGAAGGCCTCCCGGGGGGGTACAATGAGCAGTTCTTC	CSVEGLPGGYNEQFF
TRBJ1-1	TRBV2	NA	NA	TGTGCCAGCACTCGGGACTATTTAACCAAAGCTTTCTTT	CASTRDYLTKAFF
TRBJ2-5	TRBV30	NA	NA	TGTGCCTGGAGTGTAGGATCGACAGGCCTACAAGAGACCCAGTACTTC	CAWSVGSTGLQETQYF
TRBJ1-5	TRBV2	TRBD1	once	TGTGCCAGCAGACGCGGACAGGGGAGCGGCAATCAGCCCCAGCATTTT	CASRRGQGSGNQPQHF
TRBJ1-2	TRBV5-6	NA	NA	TGTGCCAGCATCCCCGGGGTCTTAAACTATGGCTACACCTTC	CASIPGVLNYGYTF
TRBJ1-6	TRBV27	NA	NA	TGTGCCAGCACCAGGGTGGGCGGTTCACCCCTCCACTTT	CASTRVGGSPLHF
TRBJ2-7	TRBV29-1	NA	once	TGCAGCGACCGGGACCGGAGGTACTTC	CSDRDRRYF